The 9 T cell receptor beta chains listed next were all sequenced from one sample in a study of blood T cell repertoires in COVID-19. This table comes from immunoSEQ multiplex PCR, and its TCRdb copy is limited to in-frame clones, with some not included. The sample shows about 48,000 clones, roughly nine tenths of them seen only once. Sequencing input: peripheral blood. These receptors were taken from a woman older than 75 with acute or convalescent COVID-19.

This chain connects TRBV6-2 or TRBV6-3 to TRBJ1-2; 8 bases match TRBD1. The V gene's germline CDR1 is MNHEY and CDR2 SVGEGT. V dropped 5 bases and J dropped 4; count of bases not matched to a gene: 3. This CDR3 spans 13 amino acids. The CDR3 DNA reads TGTGCCAGCAGTGACAGGGGCGGCTATGGCTACACCTTC. Translation: CASSDRGGYGYTF.

The gene calls are TRBV19 and TRBJ2-7, with 7 nucleotides matching TRBD1. V lost 5 bases and J lost 6; bases outside the gene matches: 16. This CDR3 has 16 residues. CDR1 and CDR2 from the germline V gene are LNHDA and SQIVND (reference sequence). As DNA, the CDR3 is TGTGCCAGTAGTTTCGGACAGGAGAGATCCTACTCCGAGCAGTACTTC. It codes for CASSFGQERSYSEQYF. Filled out from reference TRBV19 and TRBJ2-7, the complete variable domain reads DGGITQSPKYLFRKEGQNVTLSCEQNLNHDAMYWYRQDPGQGLRLIYYSQIVNDFQKGDIAEGYSVSREKKESFPLTVTSAQKNPTAFYLCASSFGQERSYSEQYFGPGTRLTVT.

This chain uses TRBV3-1 (or the pseudogene TRBV3-2) with TRBJ2-7; 7 nucleotides match TRBD1. This CDR3 spans 14 amino acids. The junction had 6 bases not matched to a gene; V was cut back by 1 base and J by 6 bases. CDR1 is LGHDT, CDR2 YNNKEL, per germline (reference sequence). The CDR3 region has the DNA TGTGCCAGCAGCCAAGGCCACAGGGGTACCGAGCAGTACTTC. Residues: CASSQGHRGTEQYF.

The chain recombines TRBV14 with TRBJ1-5; unclear D gene. Germline V gene lookup returns CDR1 SGHDN and CDR2 FVKESK. The CDR3 runs 13 residues. V lost 4 bases and J 7 bases, leaving 11 bases between the germline ends. The CDR3 region is CASSRGPGQPQHF. The CDR3 DNA reads as TGTGCCAGCAGCCGAGGGCCGGGACAGCCCCAGCATTTT.

The V call is TRBV6-6, the J call TRBJ1-2; D gene uncertain. V was clipped by 6 bases and J by 5 bases, with 19 bases between them. The CDR3 extends over 15 amino acids. In germline, CDR1 is MNHNY, CDR2 SVGAGI (reference sequence). The CDR3 spells CASSQTSSRGYGYTF. CDR3 in DNA: TGTGCCAGCAGCCAAACGAGCAGCCGAGGATATGGCTACACCTTC.

The chain uses TRBV7-8 and TRBJ2-6; D gene ambiguous. The CDR3 runs 16 residues. The V end was cut by 2 bases, the J end by 0 bases, with 8 bases between. CDR1 and CDR2 from the germline V gene are SGHVS and FQNEAQ. The CDR3 spells CASSLFQFSGANVLTF. The CDR3 DNA follows: TGTGCCAGCAGCTTATTCCAGTTCTCTGGGGCCAACGTCCTGACTTTC.

The chain has TRBV5-5 and TRBJ2-3; 7 positions match TRBD1. CDR3 length: 14 amino acids. The germline V gene encodes CDR1 SGHKS and CDR2 YYEKEE (reference sequence). The trim removed 2 bases at V and 5 bases at J, leaving 5 bases unmatched. CDR3: CASSFDRVGDTQYF. CDR3 bases: TGTGCCAGCAGCTTCGACAGGGTGGGAGATACGCAGTATTTT.

The CDR3 is CAWSLGGNTEAFF. The CDR3 DNA follows: TGTGCCTGGAGCCTGGGGGGGAACACTGAAGCTTTCTTT. The J gene is TRBJ1-1, the V gene TRBV30, with TRBD1 as a possible D gene (5 bases). CDR3 length: 13 amino acids. Trimming took off 3 bases at V and 1 base at J, with 9 bases between the two ends. Germline loops: CDR1 GTSNPN, CDR2 SVGIG (reference sequence).

This chain links TRBV7-9 with TRBJ2-5, with a possible D match to TRBD2 (7 bases). CDR3 size: 13 residues. Germline V gives CDR1 SEHNR, CDR2 FQNEAQ (reference sequence). V lost 8 bases and J lost 9, with 19 bases in between. CDR3 residues: CASSSEGGGAQYF. CDR3 nucleotide sequence: TGTGCCAGCTCCTCAGAGGGCGGGGGCGCCCAGTACTTC.